What follows are 25 T cell receptor beta chains derived from one specimen sequenced in a study of blood T cell repertoires in COVID-19. Only in-frame clones appear in the TCRdb table, and some are missing; sequencing was by immunoSEQ multiplex PCR. The sample lists 200,000 to 300,000 clones; roughly 84% were seen once. Material for sequencing was peripheral blood. Receptors originate from a man aged 40-50 years who had recovered from COVID-19.

The gene calls are TRBV5-1 and TRBJ2-3; D perhaps matches TRBD1 (5 bases). Trimming left V 3 bases short and J 0 bases short, with 14 bases between. Germline loops: CDR1 SGHRS, CDR2 YFSETQ. This CDR3 comprises 16 residues. CDR3 sequence (DNA): TGCGCCAGCAGCTGGGGCGTTGGAACTAGCACAGATACGCAGTATTTT. Protein sequence: CASSWGVGTSTDTQYF.

The sample holds one count of this clone. The chain joins TRBV27 to TRBJ1-1, with D hard to call. The CDR3 loop spans 12 amino acids. Germline CDR1 MNHEY, CDR2 SMNVEV (reference sequence). V dropped 4 bases and J dropped 11 bases, with 14 bases sitting between them. CDR3 protein: CASSSGPGWAFF. CDR3 DNA sequence: TGTGCCAGCAGTTCAGGCCCTGGTTGGGCTTTCTTT.

CDR3 sequence: CASSQGAGETQYF. The CDR3 DNA follows: TGTGCCAGCAGTCAGGGGGCAGGGGAGACCCAGTACTTC. The chain joins TRBV2 to TRBJ2-5; the match to TRBD1 covers 8 bases. CDR1 is SNHLY, CDR2 FYNNEI, per germline. V lost 5 bases and J lost 5; bases outside the gene matches: 4. The CDR3 is 13 amino acids.

This clone has a handful of counts. The gene calls are TRBV6-2 or TRBV6-3 and TRBJ2-2; 8 nucleotides match TRBD1. Unmatched junction bases numbered 6, after V lost 5 bases and J lost 1 base. CDR3 length: 16 residues. Per the germline V gene, CDR1 is MNHEY and CDR2 is SVGEGT. The CDR3 nucleotides read TGTGCCAGCAGTATGCAGGGGGCGTGGAACACCGGGGAGCTGTTTTTT. Translation: CASSMQGAWNTGELFF.

The rearrangement joins TRBV27 to TRBJ2-1; TRBD1 agrees at 9 bases. V shed 7 bases and J 2 bases; nucleotides not matched to a gene: 3. Germline V lookup: CDR1 MNHEY, CDR2 SMNVEV (reference sequence). This CDR3 comprises 14 residues. The CDR3: CASTRTGAYNEQFF. In DNA form, the CDR3 reads TGTGCCAGCACCCGGACAGGGGCCTACAATGAGCAGTTCTTC.

V usage is TRBV19 and J usage is TRBJ1-1; TRBD1 matches at 10 bases. Germline V gene data show CDR1 as LNHDA and CDR2 as SQIVND (reference sequence). The CDR3 extends over 15 amino acids. The junction had 3 bases not matched to a gene; V was cut back by 4 bases and J by 1 base. The CDR3 protein is CASSKRTGGNTEAFF. CDR3 nucleotides: TGTGCCAGTAGTAAAAGGACAGGGGGGAACACTGAAGCTTTCTTT. Looking up the rest from reference TRBV19 and TRBJ1-1 gives the full variable domain: DGGITQSPKYLFRKEGQNVTLSCEQNLNHDAMYWYRQDPGQGLRLIYYSQIVNDFQKGDIAEGYSVSREKKESFPLTVTSAQKNPTAFYLCASSKRTGGNTEAFFGQGTRLTVV.

The gene calls are TRBV5-8 and TRBJ1-6; D gene unclear. Germline loops: CDR1 SGHTS, CDR2 YDEGEE. Trimming took off 4 bases at V and 3 bases at J, with 8 bases between the two ends. CDR3 size: 14 residues. CDR3 loop: CASSQSGYNSPLHF. The CDR3 coding sequence is TGTGCCAGCAGCCAAAGCGGCTATAATTCACCCCTCCACTTT. The whole variable domain, filled in from reference TRBV5-8 and TRBJ1-6, reads EAGVTQSPTHLIKTRGQQATLRCSPISGHTSVYWYQQALGLGLQFLLWYDEGEERNRGNFPPRFSGRQFPNYSSELNVNALELEDSALYLCASSQSGYNSPLHFGNGTRLTVT.

The rearrangement joins TRBV12-3 or TRBV12-4 to TRBJ2-2, with D uncertain. There are 11 residues in the CDR3. Trimming removed 3 bases from V and 6 bases from J, with 2 bases in between. CDR3 DNA: TGTGCCAGCAGTTTCGCCGGGGAGCTGTTTTTT. This translates into CASSFAGELFF.

This clone was detected only once. This sequence joins TRBV7-2 and TRBJ1-2, with D possibly TRBD1 on 6 matching bases. Germline lookup yields CDR1 SGHTA and CDR2 FQGNSA. V lost 5 bases, J lost 8 bases, and 18 bases lay in between. The CDR3 consists of 14 residues. The CDR3 DNA is TGTGCCAGCAGCCCCGACAGAGGGGGTGAGGGCTACACCTTC. It translates to CASSPDRGGEGYTF.

This chain links TRBV13 with TRBJ2-5; D might be TRBD1 (6 bases). CDR1 is PRHDT, CDR2 FYEKMQ, per germline (reference sequence). The CDR3 extends over 13 amino acids. The V end lost 3 bases, the J end lost 3 bases, and 8 bases lay between the germline ends. The CDR3 nucleotides read TGTGCCAGCAGCTTGTACAGGGAAGAGACCCAGTACTTC. Protein: CASSLYREETQYF.

The chain recombines TRBV27 with TRBJ1-2; D is possibly TRBD1 (6 bases). Germline lookup yields CDR1 MNHEY and CDR2 SMNVEV (reference sequence). V lost 0 bases and J 4 bases, leaving 6 bases between the germline ends. This CDR3 is 13 amino acids long. CDR3 coding DNA: TGTGCCAGCAGTTTATCAGGGGGCTATGGCTACACCTTC. This codes for CASSLSGGYGYTF.

The V gene is TRBV25-1, the J gene TRBJ2-5, with 11 bases that match TRBD2. CDR3 length equals 16 residues. V trimming: 1 base; J trimming: 4 bases; junction bases outside the gene matches: 5. Germline loops: CDR1 MGHDK, CDR2 SYGVNS. Written as DNA, the CDR3 is TGTGCCAGCAGTGAATCTTTTAGCGGGGGGGGAGAGACCCAGTACTTC. Residues: CASSESFSGGGETQYF.

This sequence joins TRBV6-5 and TRBJ2-5, with D tentatively TRBD2 (6 bases). The CDR3 sequence is 11 residues long. Germline loops: CDR1 MNHEY, CDR2 SVGAGI. CDR3 in DNA: TGTTCCGCGGGACGGGCGGAGACCCAGTACTTC. Translating gives CSAGRAETQYF.

This chain uses TRBV6-2 or TRBV6-3 with TRBJ2-3; the match to TRBD2 covers 13 bases. The germline gives CDR1 MNHEY, CDR2 SVGEGT. V was clipped by 0 bases and J by 5 bases; unmatched bases: 11. The CDR3 runs 19 residues. Here the CDR3 DNA reads TGTGCCAGCAGTTACTCAAGACTAGCGGGAGGCCTTGGGGGAGATACGCAGTATTTT. Protein product: CASSYSRLAGGLGGDTQYF.

The gene calls are TRBV14 and TRBJ2-1; D not resolved. The CDR3 is made up of 14 amino acids. V was shortened by 4 bases and J by 2 bases, with 9 bases between the two germline ends. Germline-derived CDR1 and CDR2 are SGHDN and FVKESK. CDR3 bases: TGTGCCAGCAGCCTGTTACTTACCTACAATGAGCAGTTCTTC. Translating gives CASSLLLTYNEQFF.

The rearrangement links TRBV12-3 or TRBV12-4 to TRBJ2-5; possibly TRBD2 for D (6 bases). The germline V and J ends were trimmed by 4 bases and 1 base, with 7 bases remaining between them. The CDR3 has 13 residues. The CDR3 here is CASSWRVQETQYF. In nucleotides, the CDR3 is TGTGCCAGCAGTTGGAGGGTCCAAGAGACCCAGTACTTC.

This clone occurred once. This chain links TRBV30 with TRBJ1-2; possibly TRBD1 for D (5 bases). Germline V gene lookup returns CDR1 GTSNPN and CDR2 SVGIG (reference sequence). This CDR3 has 15 residues. Trimming took 5 bases from V and 6 from J, leaving 22 bases between them. The CDR3 sequence: CAWGVAGIRSDGYTF. The CDR3 coding sequence is TGTGCCTGGGGGGTGGCAGGGATAAGGTCGGATGGCTACACCTTC.

The J gene is TRBJ2-7, the V gene TRBV6-5, with 7 bases aligning to TRBD1. The CDR3 loop spans 15 amino acids. With V trimmed by 5 bases and J by 1 base, 8 bases remained unmatched. Germline-derived CDR1 and CDR2 are MNHEY and SVGAGI. DNA for the CDR3: TGTGCCAGCAGTAGGGAATACAGGGGATCCTACGAGCAGTACTTC. This sequence encodes CASSREYRGSYEQYF.

The V gene is TRBV19, the J gene TRBJ1-5, with D unclear. In germline, CDR1 is LNHDA, CDR2 SQIVND (reference sequence). The CDR3 is 16 residues long. The V end lost 2 bases, the J end lost 2 bases, and 13 bases lay between the germline ends. The DNA for the CDR3 is TGTGCCAGTAGTATAACAGAGTCTTCAGGCAATCAGCCCCAGCATTTT. Amino acids: CASSITESSGNQPQHF.

This clone was seen only once. Other DNA sequences within the sample encode an identical CDR3. The V and J genes are TRBV5-4 and TRBJ1-1; possible D gene TRBD1, 5 bases. The CDR3 extends over 14 amino acids. Germline CDR1 SGHNT, CDR2 YYREEE (reference sequence). V was trimmed by 1 base and J by 0 bases, leaving 7 bases between them. CDR3 sequence: CASSLRGMNTEAFF. CDR3 sequence (DNA): TGTGCCAGCAGCTTGAGGGGCATGAACACTGAAGCTTTCTTT.

This rearrangement joins TRBV18 to TRBJ2-5; TRBD2 is a possible D gene (6 bases). This CDR3 has 13 residues. CDR1 and CDR2 from the germline V gene are KGHSH and LQKENI. V lost 5 bases, J lost 5 bases, and 12 bases lay in between. The CDR3 reads CASSSREQETQYF. The DNA of the CDR3 is TGTGCCAGCTCATCTCGGGAGCAGGAGACCCAGTACTTC. Full variable domain (outside the CDR3, taken from reference TRBV18 and TRBJ2-5): NAGVMQNPRHLVRRRGQEARLRCSPMKGHSHVYWYRQLPEEGLKFMVYLQKENIIDESGMPKERFSAEFPKEGPSILRIQQVVRGDSAAYFCASSSREQETQYFGPGTRLLVL.

This clone has only a few counts. This sequence joins TRBV6-5 and TRBJ1-2; 12 bases are shared with TRBD1. The CDR3 contains 14 residues. Germline assignment: CDR1 MNHEY and CDR2 SVGAGI. V lost 8 bases and J lost 3; bases outside the gene matches: 4. This CDR3 reads CASGDRGRHYGYTF. The CDR3 DNA reads TGTGCCAGCGGGGACAGGGGGCGTCACTATGGCTACACCTTC.

V and J are TRBV7-2 and TRBJ2-3; 11 nucleotides align to TRBD2. Germline V CDR1 and CDR2: SGHTA, FQGNSA. CDR3 length: 16 residues. The ends lost 4 bases at V and 3 bases at J; junction bases unmatched: 6. CDR3 amino acids: CASSWVAGGQTDTQYF. The DNA for the CDR3 is TGTGCCAGCAGCTGGGTAGCGGGGGGGCAAACAGATACGCAGTATTTT.

This clone was picked up one time. The chain recombines TRBV3-1 (or the pseudogene TRBV3-2) with TRBJ2-1, with 8 bases that match TRBD2. The V segment lost 3 bases and the J segment 3 bases; nucleotides outside the gene matches: 4. CDR1 is LGHDT, CDR2 YNNKEL, per germline (reference sequence). The CDR3 is 15 amino acids. The CDR3 DNA sequence: TGTGCCAGCAGCCATAGCGGGAAGAGCTACAATGAGCAGTTCTTC. Protein: CASSHSGKSYNEQFF.

This clone was observed a single time. The chain links TRBV28 to TRBJ1-3; D perhaps matches TRBD1 (6 bases). The CDR3 extends over 15 amino acids. Trimming removed 2 bases at V and 4 bases at J, with 12 bases between. Germline V CDR1 and CDR2: MDHEN, SYDVKM. The CDR3 DNA reads as TGTGCCAGCAGTTTACGTAGGACAGCCGGAAACACCATATATTTT. It codes for CASSLRRTAGNTIYF.